Listed below are T cell receptor beta chains from one sample, sequenced in a study of T cell changes during pregnancy in multiple sclerosis. The table came from immunoSEQ multiplex PCR; TCRdb's copy has only in-frame clones and leaves some out. The sample lists about 44,000 clones, 92% seen once, with roughly 0.55% in the top ten. The sample consisted of CD4+ T cells from peripheral blood mononuclear cells, taken in the third trimester of pregnancy. The receptors stem from a female donor with multiple sclerosis, enrolled in a pregnancy study. CDR3s include the opening cysteine and the closing phenylalanine or tryptophan. D genes are given only for firm matches. A clone size is listed for some rows: how often the clone was seen (once, few, many), or a class if it is expanded.

abundance	j_gene	v_gene	d_gene	CDR3nt	CDR3aa
-	TRBJ1-5	TRBV2	TRBD1	TGTGCCAGCAGTGAAACAGGGGATCAGCCCCAGCATTTT	CASSETGDQPQHF
-	TRBJ2-5	TRBV7-2	TRBD1	TGTGCCAGCAGCTTCCCGGGACAGCAAGAGACCCAGTACTTC	CASSFPGQQETQYF
-	TRBJ2-1	TRBV9	-	TGTGCCAGCAGCGCCGGAGGGTACTACAATGAGCAGTTCTTC	CASSAGGYYNEQFF
-	TRBJ2-1	TRBV7-9	TRBD2	TGTGCCAGCAGACTAATTAGCGGGAGTCCCTACAATGAGCAGTTCTTC	CASRLISGSPYNEQFF
-	TRBJ2-2	TRBV27	-	TGTGCCAGCAGTTTAAACAGGGTCACCGGGGAGCTGTTTTTT	CASSLNRVTGELFF
-	TRBJ1-1	TRBV30	-	TGTGCCTGGAGTGCCCTCCGGGGGACTGAAGCTTTCTTT	CAWSALRGTEAFF
once	TRBJ2-1	TRBV11-2	TRBD1	TGTGCCAGCAGCTCCCTGACAGGGTCCTACAATGAGCAGTTCTTC	CASSSLTGSYNEQFF
once	TRBJ1-4	TRBV4-1	TRBD1	TGCGCCAGCAGATTTACAGGGGGCGTAAATGAAAAACTGTTTTTT	CASRFTGGVNEKLFF
-	TRBJ2-3	TRBV19	TRBD2	TGTGCCAGTAACGGGCTAGCGGGAGATACGCAGTATTTT	CASNGLAGDTQYF
-	TRBJ2-2	TRBV19	TRBD1	TGTGCCAGTAGTATGAGGGGGCCCGGGGAGCTGTTTTTT	CASSMRGPGELFF
-	TRBJ2-5	TRBV6-6	-	TGTGCCAGCACCTCCCCGGCGCAGGGTAACAGGGAGACCCAGTACTTC	CASTSPAQGNRETQYF
-	TRBJ1-5	TRBV10-3	TRBD1	TGTGCCATTGGGCAGGGGGGTAATAGCAATCAGCCCCAGCATTTT	CAIGQGGNSNQPQHF
-	TRBJ2-1	TRBV5-4	-	TGTGCCAGCAGCTTGGACCCGATCGGGTCCAATGAGCAGTTCTTC	CASSLDPIGSNEQFF
-	TRBJ2-7	TRBV7-9	-	TGTGCCAGCAGTGGGCTATGGGGCGATGAGCAGTACTTC	CASSGLWGDEQYF
-	TRBJ2-3	TRBV19	TRBD2	TGTGCCAGTAGCCTCCGGGAGGACCGCACAGATACGCAGTATTTT	CASSLREDRTDTQYF
-	TRBJ1-6	TRBV5-4	TRBD1	TGTGCCAGCAGCTTGGGACCCCGCCTCGACAGGGGTTCACCCCTCCACTTT	CASSLGPRLDRGSPLHF
few	TRBJ1-2	TRBV18	-	TGTGCCAGCTCACCGGGGCTACAGGGAGAGCGCTACACCTTC	CASSPGLQGERYTF
-	TRBJ1-2	TRBV19	TRBD1	TGTGCCAGTAAGGCAGGGGGAAACTATGGCTACACCTTC	CASKAGGNYGYTF
-	TRBJ1-1	TRBV25-1	-	TGTGCCAGCAGTGAACTCAGGGTGGGTGCTGAAGCTTTCTTT	CASSELRVGAEAFF
-	TRBJ2-3	TRBV7-2	-	TGTGCCAGCAGCTTGCGCAGGGGTACAGATACGCAGTATTTT	CASSLRRGTDTQYF
-	TRBJ1-3	TRBV28	-	TGTGCCACTTGGGGGGGGCTGGGAAACACCATATATTTT	CATWGGLGNTIYF
-	TRBJ1-1	TRBV5-1	-	TGCGCCAGCAGCTTGAGCAGGCGTGGGTACACTGAAGCTTTCTTT	CASSLSRRGYTEAFF
-	TRBJ2-4	TRBV18	-	TGTGCCAGCTCACATAAGGACAGTGCCAAAAGCATTCAGTACTTC	CASSHKDSAKSIQYF
-	TRBJ2-3	TRBV5-4	-	TGTGCCAGCAGCTACCGGGATCCTTTGCGGGCAGATACGCAGTATTTT	CASSYRDPLRADTQYF
-	TRBJ1-5	TRBV19	-	TGTGCCAGTAACGATGTTGGGCCATTCAATCAGCCCCAGCATTTT	CASNDVGPFNQPQHF
-	TRBJ1-2	TRBV7-9	-	TGTGCCAGCAGCCTAAGCGACTATGGCTACACCTTC	CASSLSDYGYTF
once	TRBJ2-2	TRBV6-5	-	TGTGCCAGCAGACACAAGACGACTACCGGGGAGCTGTTTTTT	CASRHKTTTGELFF
-	TRBJ2-3	TRBV6-5	-	TGTGCCAGCAGTTACAGGACAGTTACGGGCACAGATACGCAGTATTTT	CASSYRTVTGTDTQYF
-	TRBJ2-7	TRBV15	TRBD1	TGTGCCACCAGCAGAGGTTCGACAGGGCCCACCTTCGAGCAGTACTTC	CATSRGSTGPTFEQYF
-	TRBJ2-7	TRBV9	TRBD2	TGTGCCAGCAGCGTAGATCCAGCGGGAGGGCCCGAGCAGTACTTC	CASSVDPAGGPEQYF
-	TRBJ2-3	TRBV6-1	TRBD1	TGTGCCAGCAGTGAGAGGGGACAGAGCACAGATACGCAGTATTTT	CASSERGQSTDTQYF
-	TRBJ1-6	TRBV4-3	TRBD1	TGCGCCAGCAGCCAAGAGGGGACAGGGTTTTCACCCCTCCACTTT	CASSQEGTGFSPLHF
-	TRBJ2-3	TRBV5-1	-	TGCGCCAGCAGCAGCCGTACAGATACGCAGTATTTT	CASSSRTDTQYF
-	TRBJ2-5	TRBV5-6	-	TGTGCCAGCAGCTCGAGGGGGGAGACCCAGTACTTC	CASSSRGETQYF
once	TRBJ1-5	TRBV7-2	TRBD1	TGTGCCAGCAGCGCAACCCAACAGGGGGGCCCCCAGCATTTT	CASSATQQGGPQHF
-	TRBJ2-1	TRBV6-5	-	TGTGCCAGCAGTTACGTTGGGGGGAAAGGCGATGAGCAGTTCTTC	CASSYVGGKGDEQFF
-	TRBJ1-5	TRBV2	-	TGTGCCAGCAGTGAAGTAGGGGATCAGCCCCAGCATTTT	CASSEVGDQPQHF
-	TRBJ2-7	TRBV28	TRBD2	TGTGCCAGCAGGGTTAGCGGGAACCTCTACGAGCAGTACTTC	CASRVSGNLYEQYF
-	TRBJ2-1	TRBV7-3	TRBD2	TGTGCCAGCAGCTTATTAAGTCCCAAAACTAGCGGACCATACAATGAGCAGTTCTTC	CASSLLSPKTSGPYNEQFF
-	TRBJ2-1	TRBV4-2	TRBD1	TGTGCCAGCAGGGGGACAGGGAGGAATGAGCAGTTCTTC	CASRGTGRNEQFF
-	TRBJ2-7	TRBV15	TRBD2	TGTGCCACCAGCTGGACTAGCGGGAGCACCGAGCAGTACTTC	CATSWTSGSTEQYF
-	TRBJ1-1	TRBV25-1	TRBD1	TGTGCCAGCCAACAGGGGGCGATTCCGCCCGCTTTCTTT	CASQQGAIPPAFF